Included here is one T cell receptor (beta chain) sequence, with context. This specimen belongs to a study of blood T cell repertoires in COVID-19. Germline V gene data show CDR1 as SQVTM and CDR2 as ANQGSEA. V shed 6 bases and J shed 4 bases, with 12 bases lying between them. The CDR3 spans 12 residues. Only in-frame clones appear in the TCRdb table, and some are missing; sequencing was by immunoSEQ multiplex PCR. The data contain 200,000 or so clones, 89% of them seen just once; the ten biggest clones take up more than 5.5%. The chain couples TRBV29-1 to TRBJ1-1; D possibly corresponds to TRBD1 (6 bases). The TCR sequence derives from a man in his 60s who had recovered from COVID-19. The sequenced sample was peripheral blood. The CDR3 coding sequence is TGCAGCGTCCAGGGGTTGGGCACTGAAGCTTTCTTT. This translates into CSVQGLGTEAFF. The full variable domain, its missing parts supplied by reference TRBV29-1 and TRBJ1-1, is SAVISQKPSRDICQRGTSLTIQCQVDSQVTMMFWYRQQPGQSLTLIATANQGSEATYESGFVIDKFPISRPNLTFSTLTVSNMSPEDSSIYLCSVQGLGTEAFFGQGTRLTVV.